This TCR beta chain was retrieved from a study of blood T cell repertoires in COVID-19. Study context: Acute-phase and convalescent COVID-19 samples originated in the United States, Italy and Spain. In each case, the material was cDNA or gDNA derived from T cells, B-cell-depleted T cells, or PBMCs.

CDR3 length equals 14 residues. The J segment lost 4 bases and the V segment lost 8 bases, leaving 5 bases of the junction unmatched. Germline V gives CDR1 SNHLY, CDR2 FYNNEI. Original processing notes: Cell counts per sample came from amplifying reference gene primers. Generated by immunoSEQ multiplex PCR, the TCRdb table keeps only in-frame clones and is missing some. V and J calls plus clone size are reproduced from that table; the DNA served to infer D and trimming. The table shows approximately 270,000 clones, with approximately 91% occurring only once. Material for sequencing was peripheral blood. The chain recombines TRBV2 with TRBJ2-2, with 9 bases matching TRBD2. This sequence was found in a man aged 50-59 years with acute or convalescent COVID-19. CDR3 residues: CASAKRGATGELFF. CDR3 coding DNA: TGTGCCAGCGCTAAGCGGGGGGCCACCGGGGAGCTGTTTTTT.